The entry below gives a single T cell receptor beta chain sequence along with its context. This clone's antigen is unknown. Base qualities were left out, and no much larger clone turns up one base away. This entry belongs to a study of cytomegalovirus exposure and HLA in healthy donors (dated by TCRdb to 2016 to 2017). Describing the broader study: An earlier analysis of approximately 590 of the donors reported roughly 270 Gb of sequence data and roughly 110 million unique TCR beta sequences from about 200 million T cells. In a later genetic analysis, genome-wide SNP genotypes for 398 of the 666 donors were used, and that subset was treated as a discovery cohort. An earlier analysis of fewer than 750 of the donors used high-throughput TCR beta sequencing to judge whether each TCR beta V gene segment behaved as functional or pseudogenic. Four or five DR-DQ haplotypes were handled as single units for association and clustering, since linkage in the cohort was strong. All discovery cohort repertoires had been generated on a single sequencing platform. A later analysis re-analyzed previously published TCR beta repertoires from 666 donors and added high-resolution HLA genotyping to study TCR occurrence patterns. To predict cytomegalovirus infection status, the study combined high-throughput TCR immunosequencing, statistical association of individual TCRs with disease status, and machine learning. On average, roughly 250,000 unique TCR beta nucleotide sequences were sequenced per donor among a few hundred genotyped donors of the cohort, with roughly 18% of those sequences being non-productive. Typing coverage differed by locus: A, B, C, DRB1 and DQB1 were typed in roughly 620-630 donors, DQA1 in about 550, DPA1 in roughly 590, and DPB1 in 472. Donor age, sex, ethnicity and CMV serostatus were collected together with the repertoire data. In addition to the first cohort of 666 subjects, a separate validation cohort of 120 different subjects was used. Roughly 300 gigabases of sequencing data and tens of millions of unique TCR sequences were included in an early release covering roughly 600 HLA-typed donors. The study profiled the T cell repertoires of about 720 subjects by immunosequencing and related them to cytomegalovirus serostatus. Rather than using new phenotypic data, the later analysis identified candidate immune exposures from TCR beta sequences and from how often those sequences occurred across donors. Of the roughly 400 genotyped donors, approximately 83% fell in the genetic ancestry cluster associated with self-reported Caucasian donors. HLA typing covered class I and class II loci at four-digit resolution. The aim of the study was to test whether cataloging public T cell receptors could identify signatures of past pathogen exposure.

Inclusive of the bounding cysteine and phenylalanine, the CDR3 is 13 residues long. Of all the DNA, just the CDR3 is kept, 39 bases in frame from base 1. The germline V gene provides CDR1 MGHRA and CDR2 YSYEKL. V sheds 0 bases and J sheds 9 bases, leaving 9 bases between their ends. The method was the immunoSEQ multiplex PCR assay. For the multiplex PCR, a mixture combining 60 forward primers for TCR Vbeta segments and 13 reverse primers for TCR Jbeta segments was used. The CDR3 region of rearranged TCR beta genes was amplified from genomic DNA with a multiplex PCR assay. The amplified TCR beta libraries were sequenced on the Illumina HiSeq System as 87-base-pair reads. Per the source publication's procedure: In a later analysis, tens of millions of unique TCR beta chains were counted across the roughly 670 repertoires, and roughly 10 million of these chains were shared by at least two donors. A nearest-neighbor algorithm error-corrected the raw reads and collapsed the reads into unique sequences, merging closely related sequences to remove PCR and sequencing errors. CDR3 sequences were aligned to IMGT reference sequences to assign V, D and J gene segments. Each retained sequence needed at least a six-nucleotide match to both a V gene segment and a J gene segment. A rearrangement was called productive if the CDR3 had no stop codons and remained in frame with V and J, and every other rearrangement was called non-productive. Following IMGT convention, CDR3 was defined as the stretch from the second conserved V-encoded cysteine up to the conserved J-encoded phenylalanine. Sequences without an unambiguous match to a single V gene segment were excluded from the earlier analysis of about 640 of the donors. In an earlier analysis of around 590 of the donors, a V segment was called functional when productive rearrangements were above 56.7%, and segregating when the standard deviation between donors exceeded 5%. A statistical classification framework was developed to diagnose cytomegalovirus status using the catalog of TCR beta chain sequences. V and J gene assignment, in a later analysis, came from comparing TCR nucleotide sequences with IMGT/GENE-DB human TR gene sequences. The TCRdist pipeline was used in a later analysis to assign CDR3 sequences and most-parsimonious VDJ recombination scenarios. A later analysis defined each TCR beta chain by its CDR3 amino acid sequence plus V-gene family, and excluded reads lacking a unique V-gene family. In a later analysis, several hundred highly shared, low-generation-probability nucleotide sequences were removed to address suspected cross-contamination and a sequencing artifact. In a later analysis, a clonal expansion index for each public chain was calculated from normalized within-repertoire ranks of inferred template counts. In a later analysis, generation probabilities were computed using a VDJ recombination model fitted to out-of-frame rearrangements, and the results were checked against IGoR. A later analysis scored TCR-TCR, TCR-HLA and TCR-CMV co-occurrence with hypergeometric tests, applying a repertoire-size bias correction to TCR pairs. A later analysis estimated false discovery rates by permuting HLA or CMV assignments 20 times. In a later analysis, co-occurring TCRs were grouped using DBSCAN, with TCRdist sequence similarity added in when clustering inside HLA-allele-positive subsets. Repertoires with fewer than 30,000 or more than 120,000 public chains, plus five repertoires with anomalous nucleotide sharing, were excluded from co-occurrence clustering. As stored in TCRdb, this immuneACCESS dataset retains in-frame rearrangements with V and J assigned. A fraction of the clones does not appear; measured against another copy, unresolved V genes explain less than half of the discrepancy, and the remainder lacks a known reason. The V and J calls and clone size are taken from that table; D and trimming were inferred from the DNA. The sample table shows 100,000 to 150,000 clones, and 70% to 85% are seen once. The ten largest clones add up to about 13% of the sample.

The paper as a whole reports these results and caveats: Sequencing depth was assumed to be roughly uniform across donors in the presence/absence analyses, though that assumption may not hold. The authors suggested that the approach could potentially be generalized to other disease states and immunological phenotypes. Assigning TCR associations to individual alleles was difficult when HLA alleles, especially DR and DQ, strongly co-occurred. A further reported finding was that TCR beta sequences accurately predicted the HLA-A and HLA-B alleles for most subjects in the first cohort. A cluster of highly shared sequence variants was judged likely to be a technical artifact of the sequencing pipeline. For the cohort, immune exposure information was limited to CMV serostatus. Because HLA typing was missing for some donors at each locus, association tests included only the typed subset. In a later analysis, TCR association rates were found to vary across HLA loci, with the most associated TCRs seen for DRB1 alleles and the fewest for HLA-C alleles. In a later genetic analysis, fewer N-insertions in productive TCRs were reported among donors in an Asian-associated ancestry cluster than the approximately 710-donor mean. While some public TCRs were present in many individuals, most TCR sequences turned up only very rarely across donors. In a later genetic analysis, a missense DCLRE1C variant was associated with V-gene and J-gene trimming of TCR beta chains, and the association was replicated in an independent cohort. The 87-base-pair reads could not distinguish some IMGT-functional V segments, including TRBV6-2 and TRBV6-3, so those segments were excluded. The study listed 164 TCR beta chains as associated with cytomegalovirus. The classifier was reported to diagnose cytomegalovirus status with high specificity and sensitivity in both the original and validation cohorts. Specific HLA alleles were associated with 15,000 to 20,000 TCR beta sequences at a false discovery rate of 0.05 in a later analysis. Linkage disequilibrium might explain the correlated functional status among segregating V segments, but an unknown experimental factor could not be ruled out. Most CMV-associated TCR beta chains appeared to be HLA-restricted in a later analysis, and the HLA associations seemed to be driven largely by CMV exposure. In an earlier analysis of some 500 of the donors, most TCR beta V segments were observed in productive rearrangements about 90% or about 30% of the time, broadly matching IMGT annotations. In a later analysis, several top co-occurrence clusters were reported to appear linked to parvovirus B19, influenza, CMV and Epstein-Barr virus. A few of the identified cytomegalovirus-associated TCR beta chains were confirmed in vitro to be specific for cytomegalovirus antigens. Compared with equally common non-associated chains, HLA-associated TCR beta chains in a later analysis were more clonally expanded and had lower generation probabilities. Only TCR beta chains were sequenced in this cohort, and the absence of alpha or paired-chain data limited detectable features. Because counts were too low, some 17 rarely observed V segments, including chromosome 9 orphons, were left out of the earlier analysis of several hundred of the donors.

The cohort comprised 710 or so healthy bone marrow donors. All cohort members were sampled while nominally healthy, although unrecorded immune exposures were likely present. The donor tested CMV seropositive and was one of the 289 seropositive cohort members. Every donor gave a peripheral blood sample, and the peripheral blood mononuclear cells from that sample were used for TCR beta sequencing. The Qiagen DNeasy Blood Extraction Kit was used to extract genomic DNA from the blood cell samples. This clonotype was obtained from a woman in her forties in good health and CMV-seropositive. Material: PBMCs. The V and J segments used are TRBV4-1 and TRBJ2-1, with the D gene too uncertain to name. The CDR3 region reads CASSQDFVSEQFF. At the DNA level, the sequence is TGCGCCAGCAGCCAAGATTTCGTGTCTGAGCAGTTCTTC.